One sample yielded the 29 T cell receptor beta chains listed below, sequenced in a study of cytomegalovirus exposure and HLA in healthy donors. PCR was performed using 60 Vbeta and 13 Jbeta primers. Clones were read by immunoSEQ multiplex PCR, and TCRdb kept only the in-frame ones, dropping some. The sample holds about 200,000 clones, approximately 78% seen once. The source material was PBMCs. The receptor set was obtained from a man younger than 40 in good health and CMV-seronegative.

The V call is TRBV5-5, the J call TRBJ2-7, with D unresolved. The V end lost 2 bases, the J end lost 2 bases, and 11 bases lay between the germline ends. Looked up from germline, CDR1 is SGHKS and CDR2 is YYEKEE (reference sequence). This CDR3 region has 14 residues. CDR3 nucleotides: TGTGCCAGCAGCTTTTTTCCCCTTGCCTACGAGCAGTACTTC. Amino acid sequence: CASSFFPLAYEQYF.

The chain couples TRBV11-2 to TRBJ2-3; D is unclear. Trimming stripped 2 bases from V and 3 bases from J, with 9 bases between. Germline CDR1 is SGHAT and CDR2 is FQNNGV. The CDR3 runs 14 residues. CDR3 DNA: TGTGCCAGCAGCTTACAGCGCCTGACAGATACGCAGTATTTT. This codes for CASSLQRLTDTQYF.

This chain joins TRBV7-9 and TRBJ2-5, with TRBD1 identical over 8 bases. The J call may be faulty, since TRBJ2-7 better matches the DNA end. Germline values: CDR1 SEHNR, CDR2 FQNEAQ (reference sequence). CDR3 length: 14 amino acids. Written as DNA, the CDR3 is TGTGCCAGCAGCCCCGGACAGGGAGGCTACGAGCAGTACTTC. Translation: CASSPGQGGYEQYF.

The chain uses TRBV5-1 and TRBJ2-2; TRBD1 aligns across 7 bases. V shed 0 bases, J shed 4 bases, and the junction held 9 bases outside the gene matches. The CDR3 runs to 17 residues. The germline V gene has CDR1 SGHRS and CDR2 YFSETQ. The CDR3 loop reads CASSLGVQGIGTGELFF. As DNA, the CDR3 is TGCGCCAGCAGCTTGGGGGTACAGGGGATTGGCACCGGGGAGCTGTTTTTT.

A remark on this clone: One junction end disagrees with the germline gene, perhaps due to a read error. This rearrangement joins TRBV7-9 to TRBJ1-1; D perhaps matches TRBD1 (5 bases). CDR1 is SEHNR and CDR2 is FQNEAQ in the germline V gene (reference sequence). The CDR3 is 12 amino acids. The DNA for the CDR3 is TGTGCCAGCAGCTTAGGGAGGGACCGGGGTGTCTTT. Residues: CASSLGRDRGVF.

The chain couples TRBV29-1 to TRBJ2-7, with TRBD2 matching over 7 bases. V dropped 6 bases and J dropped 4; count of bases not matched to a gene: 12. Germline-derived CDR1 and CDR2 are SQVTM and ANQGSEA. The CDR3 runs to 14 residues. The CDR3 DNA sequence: TGCAGCGTGGGGGGGACCGCGAATTTTTACGAGCAGTACTTC. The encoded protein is CSVGGTANFYEQYF.

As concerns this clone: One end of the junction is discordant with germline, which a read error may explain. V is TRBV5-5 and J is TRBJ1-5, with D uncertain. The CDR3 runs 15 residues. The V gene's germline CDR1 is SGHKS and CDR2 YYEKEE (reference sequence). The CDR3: CASTRAGFSNQPQHF. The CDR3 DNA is TGTGCTAGCACCCGGGCGGGATTTAGCAATCAGCCCCAGCATTTT.

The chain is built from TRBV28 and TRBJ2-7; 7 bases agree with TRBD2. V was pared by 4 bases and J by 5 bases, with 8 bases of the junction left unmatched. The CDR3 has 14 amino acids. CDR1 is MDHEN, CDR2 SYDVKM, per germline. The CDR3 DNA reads TGTGCCAGCAGTTCGGGGGGATGGAGTGACGAGCAGTACTTC. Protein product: CASSSGGWSDEQYF.

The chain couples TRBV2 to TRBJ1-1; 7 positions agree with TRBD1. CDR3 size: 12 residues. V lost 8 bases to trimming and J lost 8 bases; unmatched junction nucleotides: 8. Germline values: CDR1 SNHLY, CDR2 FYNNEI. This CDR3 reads CASRRQGTEAFF. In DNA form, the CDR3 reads TGTGCCAGCCGAAGACAGGGTACCGAAGCTTTCTTT.

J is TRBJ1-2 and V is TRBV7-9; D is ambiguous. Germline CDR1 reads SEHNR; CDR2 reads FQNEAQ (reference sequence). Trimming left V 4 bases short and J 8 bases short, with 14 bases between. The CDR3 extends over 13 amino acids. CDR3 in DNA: TGTGCCAGCAGCTCGTCCCACGCGGGGGGCTACACCTTC. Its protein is CASSSSHAGGYTF.

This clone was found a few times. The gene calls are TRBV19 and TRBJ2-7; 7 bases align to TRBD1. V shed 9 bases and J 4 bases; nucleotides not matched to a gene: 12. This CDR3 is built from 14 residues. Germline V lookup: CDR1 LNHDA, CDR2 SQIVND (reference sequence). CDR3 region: CASGRTGKLYEQYF. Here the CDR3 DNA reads TGTGCCAGCGGGCGGACAGGCAAGCTATACGAGCAGTACTTC.

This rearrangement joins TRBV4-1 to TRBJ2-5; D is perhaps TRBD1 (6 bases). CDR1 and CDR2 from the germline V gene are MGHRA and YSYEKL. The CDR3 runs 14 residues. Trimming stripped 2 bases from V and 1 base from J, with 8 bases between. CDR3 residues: CASSQRDTQETQYF. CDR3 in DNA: TGCGCCAGCAGCCAACGGGACACCCAAGAGACCCAGTACTTC.

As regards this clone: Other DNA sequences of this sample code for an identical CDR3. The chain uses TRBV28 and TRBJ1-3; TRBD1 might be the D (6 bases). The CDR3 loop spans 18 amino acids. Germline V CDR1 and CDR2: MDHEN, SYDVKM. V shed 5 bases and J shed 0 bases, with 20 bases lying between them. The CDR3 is CASSRLLLQGSSGNTIYF. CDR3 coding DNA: TGTGCCAGCAGTAGATTACTCTTACAGGGTAGCTCTGGAAACACCATATATTTT.

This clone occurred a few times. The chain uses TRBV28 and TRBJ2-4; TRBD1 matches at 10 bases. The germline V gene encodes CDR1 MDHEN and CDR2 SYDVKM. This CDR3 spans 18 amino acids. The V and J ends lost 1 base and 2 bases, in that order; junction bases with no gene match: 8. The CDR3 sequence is CASSLSGDRGRTKNIQYF. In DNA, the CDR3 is TGTGCCAGCAGTTTATCCGGGGACAGGGGAAGGACCAAAAACATTCAGTACTTC.

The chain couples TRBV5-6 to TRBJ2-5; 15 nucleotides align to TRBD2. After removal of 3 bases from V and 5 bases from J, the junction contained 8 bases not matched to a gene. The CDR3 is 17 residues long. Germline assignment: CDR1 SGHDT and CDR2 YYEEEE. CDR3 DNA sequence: TGTGCCAGCAGCTCGAGGACTAGCGGGGGGGCTGGGGAGACCCAGTACTTC. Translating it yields CASSSRTSGGAGETQYF.

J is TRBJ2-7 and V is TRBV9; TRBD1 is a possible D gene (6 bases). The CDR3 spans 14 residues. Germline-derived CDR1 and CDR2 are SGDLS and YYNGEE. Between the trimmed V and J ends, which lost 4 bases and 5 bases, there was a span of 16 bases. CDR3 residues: CASSRTGTNHEQYF. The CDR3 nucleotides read TGTGCCAGCAGCCGTACAGGGACCAACCACGAGCAGTACTTC.

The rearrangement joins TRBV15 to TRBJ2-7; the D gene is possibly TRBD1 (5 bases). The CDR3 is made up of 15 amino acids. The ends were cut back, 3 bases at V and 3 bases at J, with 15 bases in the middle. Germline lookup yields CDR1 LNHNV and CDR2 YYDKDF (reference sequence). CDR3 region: CATSRQGSRNYEQYF. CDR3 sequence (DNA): TGTGCCACCAGCAGGCAGGGCTCGCGAAACTACGAGCAGTACTTC.

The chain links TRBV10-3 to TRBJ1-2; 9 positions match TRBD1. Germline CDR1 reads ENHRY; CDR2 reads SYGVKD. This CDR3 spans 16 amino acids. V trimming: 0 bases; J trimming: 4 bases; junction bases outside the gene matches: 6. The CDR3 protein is CAISESITTGGYGYTF. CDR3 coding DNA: TGTGCCATCAGTGAGTCGATTACGACAGGGGGCTATGGCTACACCTTC.

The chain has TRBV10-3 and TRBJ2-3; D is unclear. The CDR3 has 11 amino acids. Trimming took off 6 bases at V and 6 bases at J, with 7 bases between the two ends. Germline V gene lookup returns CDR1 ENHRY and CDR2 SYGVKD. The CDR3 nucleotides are TGTGCCATCAGCCCCGGGGATACGCAGTATTTT. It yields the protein CAISPGDTQYF.

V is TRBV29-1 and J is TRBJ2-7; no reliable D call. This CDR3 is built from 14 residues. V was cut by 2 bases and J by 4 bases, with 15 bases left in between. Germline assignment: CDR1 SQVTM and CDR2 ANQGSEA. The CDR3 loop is CSVERQAPCYEQYF. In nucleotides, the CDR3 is TGCAGCGTTGAAAGACAAGCACCTTGTTACGAGCAGTACTTC.

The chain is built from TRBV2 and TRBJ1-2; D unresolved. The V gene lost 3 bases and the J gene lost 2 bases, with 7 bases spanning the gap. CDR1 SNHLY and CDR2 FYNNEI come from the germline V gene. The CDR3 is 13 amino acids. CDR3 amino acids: CASSDSRNYGYTF. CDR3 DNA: TGTGCCAGCAGTGACTCGAGGAACTATGGCTACACCTTC.

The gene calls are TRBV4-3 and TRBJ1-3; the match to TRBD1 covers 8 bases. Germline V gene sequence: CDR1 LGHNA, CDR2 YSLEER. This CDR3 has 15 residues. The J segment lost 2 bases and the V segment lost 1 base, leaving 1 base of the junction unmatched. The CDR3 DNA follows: TGCGCCAGCAGCCAAGGGACAGGGACTGGAAACACCATATATTTT. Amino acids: CASSQGTGTGNTIYF.

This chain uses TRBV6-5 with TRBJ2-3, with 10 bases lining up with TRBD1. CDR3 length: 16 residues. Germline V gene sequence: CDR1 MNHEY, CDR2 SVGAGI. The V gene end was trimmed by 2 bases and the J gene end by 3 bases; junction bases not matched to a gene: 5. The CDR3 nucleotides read TGTGCCAGCAGTTACCGGGGACAGGGGACGACAGATACGCAGTATTTT. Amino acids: CASSYRGQGTTDTQYF.

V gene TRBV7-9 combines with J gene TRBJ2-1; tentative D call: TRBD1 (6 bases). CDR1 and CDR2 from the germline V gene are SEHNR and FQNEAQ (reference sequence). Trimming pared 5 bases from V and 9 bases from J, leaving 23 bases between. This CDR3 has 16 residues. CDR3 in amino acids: CASSHPRGHPRGEQFF. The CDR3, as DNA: TGTGCCAGCAGCCATCCCAGGGGTCACCCTCGAGGTGAGCAGTTCTTC.

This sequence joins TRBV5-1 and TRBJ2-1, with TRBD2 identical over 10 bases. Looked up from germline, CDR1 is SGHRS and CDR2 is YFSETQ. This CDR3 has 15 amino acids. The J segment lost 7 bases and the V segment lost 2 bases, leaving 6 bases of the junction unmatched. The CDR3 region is CASSFGAGGRNEQFF. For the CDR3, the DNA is TGCGCCAGCAGCTTCGGAGCGGGGGGGCGAAATGAGCAGTTCTTC.

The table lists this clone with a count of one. CDR3 amino acids: CASRGTGGTPLHF. In nucleotides, the CDR3 is TGTGCCAGCAGGGGGACAGGGGGTACACCCCTCCACTTT. The chain uses TRBV6-1 and TRBJ1-6, with 11 bases that match TRBD1. V gave up 6 bases and J gave up 11 bases; unmatched junction bases: 3. CDR1 is MNHNS, CDR2 SASEGT, per germline. The CDR3 contains 13 residues.

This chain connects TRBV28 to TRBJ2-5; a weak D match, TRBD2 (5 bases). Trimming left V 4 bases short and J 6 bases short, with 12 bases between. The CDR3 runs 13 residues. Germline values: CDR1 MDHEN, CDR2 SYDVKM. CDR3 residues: CASSSRGMQTQYF. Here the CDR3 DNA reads TGTGCCAGCAGTTCTCGGGGAATGCAGACCCAGTACTTC.

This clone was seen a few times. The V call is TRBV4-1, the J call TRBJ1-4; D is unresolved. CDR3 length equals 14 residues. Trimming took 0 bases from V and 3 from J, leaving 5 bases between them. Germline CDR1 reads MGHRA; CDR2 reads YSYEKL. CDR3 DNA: TGCGCCAGCAGCCAAGACTTATCTAATGAAAAACTGTTTTTT. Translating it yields CASSQDLSNEKLFF.

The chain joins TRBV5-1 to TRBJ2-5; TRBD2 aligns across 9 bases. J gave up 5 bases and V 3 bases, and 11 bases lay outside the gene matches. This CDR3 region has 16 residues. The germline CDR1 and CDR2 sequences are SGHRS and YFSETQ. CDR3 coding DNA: TGCGCCAGCAGCTCCGGTACCGGGACTAGCTGGGAGACCCAGTACTTC. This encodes CASSSGTGTSWETQYF.